This is a list of T cell receptor beta chains from one sample in a study of neurological immune-mediated disorders. In TCRdb, the 5' RACE reads were re-called with MiXCR into one record per CDR3 protein. The data contain just over 95,000 distinct CDR3 sequences, 3% to 4% of them singletons. Specimen: PBMCs. Receptors originate from a woman aged 18-29 years with multiple sclerosis. The CDR3 runs from the conserved cysteine through the conserved F or W. A D gene is named only where the DNA matches it firmly. The size field reads once, few, many or a size class.

cdr3_aa cdr3_nt v_call d_call clone_size j_call
CASSPDRGPIYGYTF TGCGCCAGCAGCCCGGACAGGGGGCCTATCTATGGCTACACCTTC TRBV4-1 TRBD1 many TRBJ1-2
CSVEDGRAGTQYF TGCAGCGTTGAAGATGGGCGGGCGGGGACCCAGTACTTC TRBV29-1 . many TRBJ2-5
CASSWTSGTEQYF TGTGCCAGCAGCTGGACTAGCGGGACCGAGCAGTACTTC TRBV5-5 TRBD2 many TRBJ2-7
CSLWEGTNYNEQFF TGCAGCCTGTGGGAAGGGACTAACTACAATGAGCAGTTCTTC TRBV29-1 TRBD2 many TRBJ2-1
CSVEDRADTEAFF TGCAGCGTTGAAGACAGGGCGGACACTGAAGCTTTCTTT TRBV29-1 . many TRBJ1-1
CASSYSRSGSDTDTQYF TGTGCCAGCAGTTACTCGAGGAGCGGGAGTGACACAGATACGCAGTATTTT TRBV6-5 TRBD2 few TRBJ2-3
CSARDEGAGSTDTQYF TGCAGTGCTAGAGATGAGGGGGCAGGAAGCACAGATACGCAGTATTTT TRBV20-1 TRBD1 many TRBJ2-3
CASSYDRYYGYTF TGTGCCAGCAGCTACGACAGATACTATGGCTACACCTTC TRBV6-5 . many TRBJ1-2
CASRPGTASNQPQHF TGCGCCAGCAGACCGGGGACAGCGAGCAATCAGCCCCAGCATTTT TRBV5-1 TRBD1 many TRBJ1-5
CASSRSSGRLDTQYF TGCGCCAGCAGCAGGAGTAGCGGGAGGTTGGATACGCAGTATTTT TRBV5-1 TRBD2 many TRBJ2-3
CASRHPDGDTGELFF TGTGCCAGCAGACACCCGGACGGAGACACCGGGGAGCTGTTTTTT TRBV6-2/TRBV6-3 . many TRBJ2-2
CASSLYGQPSVDTQYF TGCGCCAGCAGCCTATATGGACAGCCGTCTGTGGATACGCAGTATTTT TRBV5-1 . many TRBJ2-3